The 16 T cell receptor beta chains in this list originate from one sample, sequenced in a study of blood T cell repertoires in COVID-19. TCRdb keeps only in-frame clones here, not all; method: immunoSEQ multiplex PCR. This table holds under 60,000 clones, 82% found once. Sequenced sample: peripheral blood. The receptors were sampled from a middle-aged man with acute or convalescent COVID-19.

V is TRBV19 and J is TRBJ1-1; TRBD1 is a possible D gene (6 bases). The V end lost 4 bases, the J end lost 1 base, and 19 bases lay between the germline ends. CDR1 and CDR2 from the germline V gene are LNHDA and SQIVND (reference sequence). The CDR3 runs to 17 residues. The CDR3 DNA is TGTGCCAGTAGTACAAGCGCCTTCAGGGGTGGGAACACTGAAGCTTTCTTT. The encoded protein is CASSTSAFRGGNTEAFF.

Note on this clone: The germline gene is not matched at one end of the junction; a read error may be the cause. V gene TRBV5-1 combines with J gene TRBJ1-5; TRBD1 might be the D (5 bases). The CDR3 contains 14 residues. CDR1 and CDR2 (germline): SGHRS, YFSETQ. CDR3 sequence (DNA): TGCGCCAGCTCATCTGGGGGGGGAAATCAGGCCCAGCATTTT. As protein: CASSSGGGNQAQHF.

CDR3 nucleotides: TGTGCCAGCAGCCGTACTAGCTCTGGGGCCAACGTCCTGACTTTC. This translates into CASSRTSSGANVLTF. The V call is TRBV6-5, the J call TRBJ2-6; a weak D match, TRBD2 (5 bases). The CDR3 loop spans 15 amino acids. Between the trimmed V and J ends, which lost 6 bases and 0 bases, there was a span of 9 bases. Germline V lookup: CDR1 MNHEY, CDR2 SVGAGI.

In DNA form, the CDR3 reads TGTGCCAGCAGCCGACTCACAGATACGCAGTATTTT. Translating it yields CASSRLTDTQYF. This chain uses TRBV12-3 or TRBV12-4 with TRBJ2-3; D not resolved. The CDR3 loop spans 12 amino acids. Trimming took off 6 bases at V and 2 bases at J, with 6 bases between the two ends.

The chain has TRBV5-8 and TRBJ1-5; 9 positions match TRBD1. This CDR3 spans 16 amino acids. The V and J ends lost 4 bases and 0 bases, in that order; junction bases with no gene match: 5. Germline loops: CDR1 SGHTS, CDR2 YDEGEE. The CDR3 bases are TGTGCCAGCAGCCCAGGGACAGGGCTTAGCAATCAGCCCCAGCATTTT. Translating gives CASSPGTGLSNQPQHF.

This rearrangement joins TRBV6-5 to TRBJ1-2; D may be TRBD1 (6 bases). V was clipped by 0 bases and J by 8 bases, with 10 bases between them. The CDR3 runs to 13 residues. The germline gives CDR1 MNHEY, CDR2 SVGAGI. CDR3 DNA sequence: TGTGCCAGCAGTTACTCTGGGGGCTCCGGCTACACCTTC. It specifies CASSYSGGSGYTF.

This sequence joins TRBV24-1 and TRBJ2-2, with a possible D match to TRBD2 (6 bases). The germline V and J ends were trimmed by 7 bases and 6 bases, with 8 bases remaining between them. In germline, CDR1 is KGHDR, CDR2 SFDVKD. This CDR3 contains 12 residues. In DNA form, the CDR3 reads TGTGCCACCAGACCGGGGGCCGGGGAGCTGTTTTTT. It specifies CATRPGAGELFF.

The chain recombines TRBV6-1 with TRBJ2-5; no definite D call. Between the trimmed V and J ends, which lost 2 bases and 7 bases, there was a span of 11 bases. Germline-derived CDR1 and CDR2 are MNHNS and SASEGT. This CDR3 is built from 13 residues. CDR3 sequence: CASSEPSLRTQYF. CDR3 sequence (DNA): TGTGCCAGCAGTGAACCCTCCCTTCGGACCCAGTACTTC.

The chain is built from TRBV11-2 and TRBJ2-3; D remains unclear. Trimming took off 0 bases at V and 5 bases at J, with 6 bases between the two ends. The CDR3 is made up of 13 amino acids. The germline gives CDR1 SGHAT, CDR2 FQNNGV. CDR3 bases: TGTGCCAGCAGCTTAGATCTCGGAGATACGCAGTATTTT. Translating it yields CASSLDLGDTQYF.

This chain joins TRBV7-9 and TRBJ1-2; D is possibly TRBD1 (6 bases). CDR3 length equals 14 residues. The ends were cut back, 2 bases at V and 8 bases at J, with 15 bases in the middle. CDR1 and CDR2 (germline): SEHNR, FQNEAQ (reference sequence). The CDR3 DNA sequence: TGTGCCAGCAGCTTACAACAGGGAATGGAAGGCTACACCTTC. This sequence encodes CASSLQQGMEGYTF.

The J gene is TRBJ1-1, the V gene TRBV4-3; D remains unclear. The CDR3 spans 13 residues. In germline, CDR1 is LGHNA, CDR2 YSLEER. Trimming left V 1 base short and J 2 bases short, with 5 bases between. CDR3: CASSQAINTEAFF. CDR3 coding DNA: TGCGCCAGCAGCCAAGCTATAAACACTGAAGCTTTCTTT.

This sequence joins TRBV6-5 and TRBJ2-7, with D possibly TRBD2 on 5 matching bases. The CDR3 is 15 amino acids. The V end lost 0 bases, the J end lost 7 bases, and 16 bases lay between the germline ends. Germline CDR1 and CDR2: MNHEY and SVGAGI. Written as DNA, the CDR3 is TGTGCCAGCAGTTACTCCCGGACTCCTACCTTTGAGCAGTACTTC. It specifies CASSYSRTPTFEQYF.

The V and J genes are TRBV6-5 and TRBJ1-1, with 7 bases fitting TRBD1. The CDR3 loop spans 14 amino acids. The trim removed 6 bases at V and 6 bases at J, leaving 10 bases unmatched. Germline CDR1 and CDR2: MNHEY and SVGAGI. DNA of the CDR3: TGTGCCAGCAGACGCCCCGGCCAGGGGGCTGAAGCTTTCTTT. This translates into CASRRPGQGAEAFF.

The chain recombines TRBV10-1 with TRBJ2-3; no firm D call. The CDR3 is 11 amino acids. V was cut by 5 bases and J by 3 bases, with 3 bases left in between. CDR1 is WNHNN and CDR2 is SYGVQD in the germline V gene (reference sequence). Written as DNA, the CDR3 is TGCGCCAGCAGTACTACAGATACGCAGTATTTT. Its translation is CASSTTDTQYF.

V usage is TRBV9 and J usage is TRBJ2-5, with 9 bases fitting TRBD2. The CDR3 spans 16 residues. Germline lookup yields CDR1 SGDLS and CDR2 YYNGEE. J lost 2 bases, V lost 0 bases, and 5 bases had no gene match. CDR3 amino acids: CASSVEASGVQETQYF. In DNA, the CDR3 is TGTGCCAGCAGCGTAGAGGCTAGCGGGGTTCAAGAGACCCAGTACTTC.

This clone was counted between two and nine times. The CDR3 DNA follows: TGTGCCATTTCCCAGGGGGCTCTAAACACCATATATTTT. It codes for CAISQGALNTIYF. V and J are TRBV6-6 and TRBJ1-3; the match to TRBD1 covers 8 bases. This CDR3 is 13 amino acids long. Trimming at V came to 10 bases and at J to 6 bases, leaving 8 bases not matched to a gene. Germline V gene lookup returns CDR1 MNHNY and CDR2 SVGAGI (reference sequence).